These T cell receptor beta chains were read from a single sample in a study of blood T cell repertoires in COVID-19. Produced via immunoSEQ multiplex PCR; TCRdb's table is partial and in-frame only. Of 56,000 or so clones listed, about 85% are singletons. Sample: peripheral blood. The source of these receptors is a human donor in a cohort sampled during active COVID-19. Both conserved end residues are part of each CDR3. D genes are given only for firm matches. Clone size is given for some rows only: seen once, a few or many times, or a class if the clone is expanded.

D: TRBD2
size: -
V: TRBV20-1
J: TRBJ2-3
CDR3: CSASLLAGSTDTQYF
DNA: TGCAGTGCTAGTCTACTAGCGGGATCCACAGATACGCAGTATTTT

D: -
size: once
V: TRBV15
J: TRBJ2-7
CDR3: CATGRDTGTYEQYF
DNA: TGTGCCACCGGCCGGGACACGGGTACTTACGAGCAGTACTTC

D: -
size: -
V: TRBV24-1
J: TRBJ2-7
CDR3: CATSDRTTYEQYF
DNA: TGTGCCACCAGTGATCGAACAACCTACGAGCAGTACTTC

D: TRBD1
size: -
V: TRBV28
J: TRBJ1-2
CDR3: CASSSTGQGLKGYTF
DNA: TGTGCCAGCAGCTCGACGGGACAGGGCTTGAAAGGCTACACCTTC

D: TRBD1
size: -
V: TRBV29-1
J: TRBJ2-5
CDR3: CSVDRDRDMETQYF
DNA: TGCAGCGTTGACCGGGACAGGGATATGGAGACCCAGTACTTC

D: -
size: -
V: TRBV5-1
J: TRBJ2-1
CDR3: CASSLDGGTRNEQFF
DNA: TGCGCCAGCAGCTTGGACGGGGGAACAAGGAATGAGCAGTTCTTC

D: TRBD2
size: -
V: TRBV7-3
J: TRBJ2-1
CDR3: CASSPVTSGASNEQFF
DNA: TGTGCCAGCAGCCCGGTGACTAGCGGGGCCAGCAATGAGCAGTTCTTC

D: -
size: -
V: TRBV27
J: TRBJ2-7
CDR3: CASSLIGAAYEQYF
DNA: TGTGCCAGCAGTTTAATAGGGGCAGCCTACGAGCAGTACTTC

D: -
size: -
V: TRBV27
J: TRBJ1-2
CDR3: CASSLGGQPYGYTF
DNA: TGTGCCAGCAGTTTAGGAGGGCAACCCTATGGCTACACCTTC

D: TRBD2
size: -
V: TRBV7-6
J: TRBJ2-7
CDR3: CASSHTGLAGVYEQYF
DNA: TGTGCCAGCAGCCACACGGGACTAGCGGGAGTCTACGAGCAGTACTTC

D: TRBD2
size: -
V: TRBV28
J: TRBJ2-3
CDR3: CASSTSRGGRATDTQYF
DNA: TGTGCCAGCAGTACCTCCAGGGGCGGGAGGGCCACAGATACGCAGTATTTT

D: TRBD2
size: -
V: TRBV20-1
J: TRBJ2-1
CDR3: CSASELAGANYNEQFF
DNA: TGCAGTGCTAGTGAACTAGCGGGAGCAAACTACAATGAGCAGTTCTTC

D: TRBD2
size: -
V: TRBV4-3
J: TRBJ2-3
CDR3: CASSQRGSGGLAGLDTQYF
DNA: TGCGCCAGCAGCCAAAGAGGCAGTGGCGGCCTAGCGGGATTAGATACGCAGTATTTT

D: -
size: -
V: TRBV2
J: TRBJ1-1
CDR3: CASSGLAEAFF
DNA: TGTGCCAGCAGTGGACTCGCTGAAGCTTTCTTT

D: -
size: few
V: TRBV4-2
J: TRBJ2-3
CDR3: CASSQEGAGLATDTQYF
DNA: TGTGCCAGCAGCCAAGAAGGAGCTGGGCTAGCTACAGATACGCAGTATTTT

D: TRBD1
size: -
V: TRBV19
J: TRBJ1-1
CDR3: CASRGQGLNTEAFF
DNA: TGTGCCAGTAGGGGACAGGGACTGAACACTGAAGCTTTCTTT

D: TRBD2
size: -
V: TRBV25-1
J: TRBJ2-2
CDR3: CASSELRLAGGLEGELFF
DNA: TGTGCCAGCAGTGAATTGAGGTTAGCGGGAGGTCTTGAGGGGGAGCTGTTTTTT

D: -
size: few
V: TRBV6-5
J: TRBJ1-1
CDR3: CASSYGRGNTEAFF
DNA: TGTGCCAGCAGTTACGGCCGGGGAAACACTGAAGCTTTCTTT

D: -
size: -
V: TRBV9
J: TRBJ2-2
CDR3: CASSPGHTGELFF
DNA: TGTGCCAGCAGCCCAGGGCACACCGGGGAGCTGTTTTTT

D: TRBD1
size: -
V: TRBV11-2
J: TRBJ2-1
CDR3: CASSRDRGLDNEQFF
DNA: TGTGCCAGCAGCCGGGACAGGGGGCTAGATAATGAGCAGTTCTTC

D: -
size: -
V: TRBV11-3
J: TRBJ2-1
CDR3: CASSSNSYNEQFF
DNA: TGTGCCAGCAGCTCTAACTCCTACAATGAGCAGTTCTTC

D: -
size: once
V: TRBV5-4
J: TRBJ1-3
CDR3: CASSLERGGNTIYF
DNA: TGTGCCAGCAGCTTGGAAAGGGGAGGCAACACCATATATTTT

D: TRBD2
size: -
V: TRBV7-2
J: TRBJ2-4
CDR3: CASSLGWTSRNIQYF
DNA: TGTGCCAGCAGCTTAGGTTGGACTAGTCGAAACATTCAGTACTTC

D: -
size: -
V: TRBV9
J: TRBJ2-1
CDR3: CASSVASGPYNEQFF
DNA: TGTGCCAGCAGCGTAGCCAGCGGGCCGTACAATGAGCAGTTCTTC

D: TRBD1
size: few
V: TRBV7-6
J: TRBJ2-7
CDR3: CASSYSPPGTVIYEQYF
DNA: TGTGCCAGCAGCTACTCCCCACCCGGGACAGTGATCTACGAGCAGTACTTC

D: TRBD2
size: -
V: TRBV3-1/TRBV3-2
J: TRBJ2-1
CDR3: CASSPRLAGGSEIYNEQFF
DNA: TGTGCCAGCAGCCCGAGACTAGCGGGAGGGTCAGAGATCTACAATGAGCAGTTCTTC

D: -
size: -
V: TRBV5-1
J: TRBJ2-7
CDR3: CASSLTGHEQYF
DNA: TGCGCCAGCAGCTTAACAGGTCACGAGCAGTACTTC

D: TRBD2
size: -
V: TRBV28
J: TRBJ2-1
CDR3: CASSGTSGRAYEQFF
DNA: TGTGCCAGCTCTGGGACTAGCGGGAGGGCCTATGAGCAGTTCTTC

D: -
size: -
V: TRBV7-2
J: TRBJ1-1
CDR3: CASSPDSAPEAFF
DNA: TGTGCCAGCAGCCCGGACAGCGCCCCTGAAGCTTTCTTT

D: -
size: few
V: TRBV6-4
J: TRBJ1-2
CDR3: CASSRGQAGGYTF
DNA: TGTGCCAGCAGTCGGGGTCAGGCTGGCGGCTACACCTTC

D: -
size: -
V: TRBV7-9
J: TRBJ1-2
CDR3: CASSLEAEVGYGYTF
DNA: TGTGCCAGCAGCTTAGAGGCTGAGGTGGGCTATGGCTACACCTTC

D: -
size: -
V: TRBV5-1
J: TRBJ2-5
CDR3: CASSLGPRASNQETQYF
DNA: TGCGCCAGCAGTTTGGGACCGCGCGCTAGCAACCAAGAGACCCAGTACTTC

D: -
size: -
V: TRBV2
J: TRBJ2-2
CDR3: CASGGQNTGELFF
DNA: TGTGCCAGTGGGGGACAGAACACCGGGGAGCTGTTTTTT

D: -
size: -
V: TRBV5-6
J: TRBJ2-3
CDR3: CASSRGLYTDTQYF
DNA: TGTGCCAGCAGCCGTGGACTTTACACAGATACGCAGTATTTT

D: TRBD2
size: -
V: TRBV4-1
J: TRBJ2-1
CDR3: CASSHPPGGASSYNEQFF
DNA: TGCGCCAGCAGCCACCCCCCGGGAGGGGCTAGCTCCTACAATGAGCAGTTCTTC

D: -
size: -
V: TRBV20-1
J: TRBJ2-7
CDR3: CSAPGGYEQYF
DNA: TGCAGTGCACCCGGGGGCTACGAGCAGTACTTC

D: -
size: once
V: TRBV27
J: TRBJ2-3
CDR3: CASRGGAHTVGTDTQYF
DNA: TGTGCCAGCAGGGGGGGGGCTCATACCGTAGGCACAGATACGCAGTATTTT

D: -
size: -
V: TRBV9
J: TRBJ2-6
CDR3: CASSPDWGAGANVLTF
DNA: TGTGCCAGCAGCCCCGACTGGGGCGCTGGGGCCAACGTCCTGACTTTC

D: TRBD2
size: -
V: TRBV19
J: TRBJ2-7
CDR3: CASSTSSGAAYEQYF
DNA: TGTGCCAGTAGTACGTCTAGCGGGGCCGCCTACGAGCAGTACTTC

D: TRBD2
size: -
V: TRBV24-1
J: TRBJ2-3
CDR3: CATSDTRTSGRLF
DNA: TGTGCCACCAGTGACACCCGGACTAGCGGGAGGTTGTTT

D: -
size: once
V: TRBV4-1
J: TRBJ1-1
CDR3: CASSLSRGTAFF
DNA: TGCGCCAGCAGCCTCTCTAGGGGTACAGCTTTCTTT

D: -
size: once
V: TRBV12-3/TRBV12-4
J: TRBJ2-7
CDR3: CASSSIVEQYF
DNA: TGTGCCAGCAGTTCAATTGTCGAGCAGTACTTC

D: TRBD1
size: once
V: TRBV7-3
J: TRBJ2-7
CDR3: CASSSGTGSHEQYF
DNA: TGTGCCAGCAGCTCCGGGACAGGGAGCCACGAGCAGTACTTC

D: TRBD2
size: -
V: TRBV29-1
J: TRBJ2-2
CDR3: CSVTGLAANTGELFF
DNA: TGCAGCGTGACCGGACTAGCGGCGAACACCGGGGAGCTGTTTTTT

D: -
size: -
V: TRBV5-1
J: TRBJ1-2
CDR3: CASSLRTDYGYTF
DNA: TGCGCCAGCAGCTTGCGTACGGACTATGGCTACACCTTC

D: TRBD2
size: -
V: TRBV9
J: TRBJ2-7
CDR3: CASSVGGGGEQYF
DNA: TGTGCCAGCAGCGTAGGAGGCGGGGGCGAGCAGTACTTC

D: -
size: -
V: TRBV7-9
J: TRBJ2-1
CDR3: CASIRGGANEQFF
DNA: TGTGCCAGCATCCGAGGAGGTGCGAATGAGCAGTTCTTC

D: -
size: -
V: TRBV29-1
J: TRBJ2-3
CDR3: CSVSISGRPSTDTQYF
DNA: TGCAGCGTTAGTATATCGGGTAGGCCTAGCACAGATACGCAGTATTTT

D: TRBD2
size: few
V: TRBV30
J: TRBJ2-2
CDR3: CAWSGGRGGSAGELFF
DNA: TGTGCCTGGAGCGGGGGGAGGGGAGGTTCGGCCGGGGAGCTGTTTTTT

D: TRBD2
size: -
V: TRBV29-1
J: TRBJ2-7
CDR3: CSVEDGGLAGNHYEQYF
DNA: TGCAGCGTTGAAGATGGGGGACTAGCGGGGAACCACTACGAGCAGTACTTC

D: TRBD1
size: -
V: TRBV5-1
J: TRBJ1-4
CDR3: CASSLGQGANEKLFF
DNA: TGCGCCAGCAGCCTAGGACAGGGGGCTAATGAAAAACTGTTTTTT

D: -
size: -
V: TRBV6-2/TRBV6-3
J: TRBJ2-1
CDR3: CASSYSRMELRLSGGYNEQFF
DNA: TGTGCCAGCAGTTACTCGAGAATGGAGCTCCGGCTAAGTGGGGGGTACAATGAGCAGTTCTTC

D: -
size: -
V: TRBV5-4
J: TRBJ2-1
CDR3: CASSASGTPTGNEQFF
DNA: TGTGCCAGCAGCGCCTCCGGGACTCCTACTGGCAATGAGCAGTTCTTC

D: -
size: few
V: TRBV5-4
J: TRBJ2-3
CDR3: CASSPTESITDTQYF
DNA: TGTGCCAGCAGCCCGACAGAGTCAATCACAGATACGCAGTATTTT

D: TRBD2
size: -
V: TRBV2
J: TRBJ2-7
CDR3: CASTGRGWGLGYEQYF
DNA: TGTGCCAGTACGGGCAGGGGATGGGGACTAGGCTACGAGCAGTACTTC

D: TRBD2
size: -
V: TRBV6-2/TRBV6-3
J: TRBJ2-1
CDR3: CASSYPPSGVRFYNEQFF
DNA: TGTGCCAGCAGTTACCCCCCGAGCGGGGTACGTTTCTACAATGAGCAGTTCTTC

D: TRBD2
size: -
V: TRBV6-1
J: TRBJ2-7
CDR3: CASRSGTSINEQYF
DNA: TGTGCCAGCAGGTCCGGGACTAGTATCAACGAGCAGTACTTC

D: TRBD1
size: -
V: TRBV19
J: TRBJ1-5
CDR3: CASSTLTGTYQPQHF
DNA: TGTGCCAGTAGTACCCTGACAGGGACTTATCAGCCCCAGCATTTT

D: TRBD1
size: -
V: TRBV28
J: TRBJ1-6
CDR3: CASGQYNSPLHF
DNA: TGTGCCTCGGGACAGTATAATTCACCCCTCCACTTT